The rows below give T cell receptor beta chains drawn from one sample of a study of blood T cell repertoires in COVID-19. Data came from immunoSEQ multiplex PCR; TCRdb stores just in-frame clones and leaves some out. Among around 99,000 clones, roughly 88% were seen once, and the ten largest hold 6.5% to 7%. Input material: peripheral blood. All receptors come from a man aged 45-65 years with active or convalescent COVID-19. Each CDR3 is given with its conserved first and last residue. A D gene is named only where the DNA matches it firmly. Clone size is stated in some rows and not others, as once, few, many or a class when expanded.

v_gene: TRBV18
d_gene: NA
j_gene: TRBJ1-5
abundance: NA
CDR3aa: CASSPQGSHQPQHF
CDR3nt: TGTGCCAGCTCACCTCAGGGCAGTCATCAGCCCCAGCATTTT

v_gene: TRBV10-3
d_gene: TRBD1
j_gene: TRBJ1-1
abundance: NA
CDR3aa: CAIGLTTGGLIEAFF
CDR3nt: TGTGCCATCGGGCTGACGACAGGGGGGTTAATTGAAGCTTTCTTT

v_gene: TRBV13
d_gene: TRBD2
j_gene: TRBJ2-5
abundance: NA
CDR3aa: CASSLGGLAGPGQETQYF
CDR3nt: TGTGCCAGCAGCTTAGGAGGACTAGCGGGCCCCGGGCAAGAGACCCAGTACTTC

v_gene: TRBV6-2/TRBV6-3
d_gene: TRBD1
j_gene: TRBJ2-1
abundance: NA
CDR3aa: CASSYPTGGISYNEQFF
CDR3nt: TGTGCCAGCAGTTACCCGACAGGGGGTATCTCCTACAATGAGCAGTTCTTC

v_gene: TRBV28
d_gene: NA
j_gene: TRBJ1-2
abundance: NA
CDR3aa: CASSLRASYANYGYTF
CDR3nt: TGTGCCAGCAGTTTACGAGCTTCGTACGCTAACTATGGCTACACCTTC

v_gene: TRBV6-1
d_gene: NA
j_gene: TRBJ2-1
abundance: NA
CDR3aa: CASSEEGGGRYNEQFF
CDR3nt: TGTGCCAGCAGTGAAGAGGGGGGGGGCAGGTACAATGAGCAGTTCTTC

v_gene: TRBV6-2/TRBV6-3
d_gene: TRBD1
j_gene: TRBJ1-5
abundance: NA
CDR3aa: CASSRLDREGQPQHF
CDR3nt: TGTGCCAGCAGCCGGCTGGACAGGGAGGGTCAGCCCCAGCATTTT

v_gene: TRBV15
d_gene: NA
j_gene: TRBJ1-5
abundance: NA
CDR3aa: CATSSRRVDQPQHF
CDR3nt: TGTGCCACCAGCAGTCGCAGGGTCGACCAGCCCCAGCATTTT

v_gene: TRBV20-1
d_gene: NA
j_gene: TRBJ1-1
abundance: NA
CDR3aa: CSASRERAFF
CDR3nt: TGCAGTGCTAGTCGAGAGAGAGCTTTCTTT

v_gene: TRBV5-6
d_gene: TRBD1
j_gene: TRBJ2-7
abundance: NA
CDR3aa: CASSPGTGMGREQYF
CDR3nt: TGTGCCAGCAGCCCAGGGACAGGGATGGGTAGGGAGCAGTACTTC

v_gene: TRBV7-7
d_gene: TRBD2
j_gene: TRBJ2-1
abundance: NA
CDR3aa: CASSLAFSGAYNEQFF
CDR3nt: TGTGCTAGCAGCTTAGCATTTAGCGGGGCCTACAATGAGCAGTTCTTC

v_gene: TRBV20-1
d_gene: TRBD2
j_gene: TRBJ2-5
abundance: once
CDR3aa: CSASRREGRETQYF
CDR3nt: TGCAGTGCTAGTAGGCGGGAGGGCCGAGAGACCCAGTACTTC

v_gene: TRBV2
d_gene: TRBD1
j_gene: TRBJ1-1
abundance: NA
CDR3aa: CASRNEGGAGGTEAFF
CDR3nt: TGTGCCAGCAGGAATGAAGGGGGTGCAGGGGGGACTGAAGCTTTCTTT

v_gene: TRBV10-1
d_gene: TRBD1
j_gene: TRBJ1-2
abundance: few
CDR3aa: CASRLEGARPNGYTF
CDR3nt: TGCGCCAGCAGACTAGAGGGGGCGCGGCCGAATGGCTACACCTTC

v_gene: TRBV6-1
d_gene: NA
j_gene: TRBJ2-1
abundance: NA
CDR3aa: CASSAGVRASYNEQFF
CDR3nt: TGTGCCAGCAGTGCCGGAGTGAGGGCGTCCTACAATGAGCAGTTCTTC

v_gene: TRBV7-8
d_gene: NA
j_gene: TRBJ2-7
abundance: few
CDR3aa: CASSLALWGDEQYF
CDR3nt: TGTGCCAGCAGCTTAGCGCTGTGGGGCGACGAGCAGTACTTC

v_gene: TRBV3-1/TRBV3-2
d_gene: NA
j_gene: TRBJ2-3
abundance: NA
CDR3aa: CASSQQGIADTQYF
CDR3nt: TGTGCCAGCAGCCAGCAGGGAATAGCAGATACGCAGTATTTT

v_gene: TRBV28
d_gene: NA
j_gene: TRBJ1-5
abundance: NA
CDR3aa: CASSAFLLGGLQPQHF
CDR3nt: TGTGCCAGCAGTGCATTCCTGCTGGGGGGGCTTCAGCCCCAGCATTTT

v_gene: TRBV24-1
d_gene: NA
j_gene: TRBJ2-1
abundance: few
CDR3aa: CATSDLGSRGNEQFF
CDR3nt: TGTGCCACCAGTGATTTGGGGTCCCGGGGCAATGAGCAGTTCTTC

v_gene: TRBV19
d_gene: NA
j_gene: TRBJ2-7
abundance: once
CDR3aa: CASSIRVTYEQYF
CDR3nt: TGTGCCAGTAGTATCAGGGTCACCTACGAGCAGTACTTC

v_gene: TRBV29-1
d_gene: TRBD1
j_gene: TRBJ2-5
abundance: NA
CDR3aa: CSVGQGYETQYF
CDR3nt: TGCAGCGTCGGACAGGGGTATGAGACCCAGTACTTC

v_gene: TRBV4-1
d_gene: NA
j_gene: TRBJ2-7
abundance: NA
CDR3aa: CASSQGDGSVQYF
CDR3nt: TGCGCCAGCAGCCAAGGAGACGGTAGCGTGCAGTACTTC

v_gene: TRBV19
d_gene: NA
j_gene: TRBJ2-1
abundance: NA
CDR3aa: CASSEAFGEQFF
CDR3nt: TGTGCCAGTAGCGAAGCCTTTGGTGAGCAGTTCTTC

v_gene: TRBV5-1
d_gene: TRBD2
j_gene: TRBJ2-7
abundance: NA
CDR3aa: CASSFSPGLDYEQYF
CDR3nt: TGCGCCAGCAGCTTCTCACCGGGACTAGACTACGAGCAGTACTTC

v_gene: TRBV2
d_gene: NA
j_gene: TRBJ1-3
abundance: once
CDR3aa: CASSENRAGNTIYF
CDR3nt: TGTGCCAGCAGTGAAAACAGGGCTGGAAACACCATATATTTT

v_gene: TRBV19
d_gene: NA
j_gene: TRBJ1-1
abundance: NA
CDR3aa: CASNREGRWGTEAFF
CDR3nt: TGTGCCAGTAATAGGGAGGGTCGGTGGGGCACTGAAGCTTTCTTT

v_gene: TRBV3-1/TRBV3-2
d_gene: NA
j_gene: TRBJ2-1
abundance: NA
CDR3aa: CASSQDGGAYNEQFF
CDR3nt: TGTGCCAGCAGCCAAGATGGTGGGGCTTACAATGAGCAGTTCTTC

v_gene: TRBV12-3/TRBV12-4
d_gene: TRBD2
j_gene: TRBJ2-7
abundance: NA
CDR3aa: CASSVAGEVGQYF
CDR3nt: TGTGCCAGCAGTGTAGCGGGAGAGGTCGGGCAGTACTTC

v_gene: TRBV10-2
d_gene: TRBD2
j_gene: TRBJ2-5
abundance: NA
CDR3aa: CASRFTSGRAAETQYF
CDR3nt: TGCGCCAGCAGGTTCACTAGCGGGAGGGCCGCAGAGACCCAGTACTTC

v_gene: TRBV18
d_gene: TRBD1
j_gene: TRBJ1-2
abundance: NA
CDR3aa: CASSVQTGAADGYTF
CDR3nt: TGTGCCAGCTCAGTTCAAACAGGGGCGGCGGATGGCTACACCTTC

v_gene: TRBV10-3
d_gene: NA
j_gene: TRBJ1-5
abundance: NA
CDR3aa: CAISETGRDMVLDRDQPQHF
CDR3nt: TGTGCCATCAGTGAGACGGGGAGGGACATGGTCCTTGATAGGGATCAGCCCCAGCATTTT

v_gene: TRBV28
d_gene: NA
j_gene: TRBJ1-3
abundance: NA
CDR3aa: CASSSPVGGARGNTIYF
CDR3nt: TGTGCCAGCAGTTCCCCTGTAGGGGGGGCGAGGGGAAACACCATATATTTT

v_gene: TRBV5-1
d_gene: NA
j_gene: TRBJ1-2
abundance: NA
CDR3aa: CASSLSLRQDVYTF
CDR3nt: TGCGCCAGCAGCTTAAGTCTCAGGCAAGACGTCTACACCTTC

v_gene: TRBV6-5
d_gene: TRBD1
j_gene: TRBJ1-1
abundance: NA
CDR3aa: CASSPGTGLGTEAFF
CDR3nt: TGTGCCAGCAGTCCCGGGACAGGGTTGGGCACTGAAGCTTTCTTT

v_gene: TRBV19
d_gene: TRBD2
j_gene: TRBJ2-1
abundance: NA
CDR3aa: CASSPLAGENNEQFF
CDR3nt: TGTGCCAGTAGTCCACTAGCGGGAGAGAACAATGAGCAGTTCTTC

v_gene: TRBV19
d_gene: TRBD1
j_gene: TRBJ1-1
abundance: NA
CDR3aa: CASSPTGANTEAFF
CDR3nt: TGTGCCAGTAGTCCAACAGGGGCGAACACTGAAGCTTTCTTT

v_gene: TRBV19
d_gene: NA
j_gene: TRBJ2-3
abundance: NA
CDR3aa: CASSIGSSTDTQYF
CDR3nt: TGTGCCAGTAGTATAGGCAGTAGCACAGATACGCAGTATTTT

v_gene: TRBV2
d_gene: TRBD2
j_gene: TRBJ2-1
abundance: NA
CDR3aa: CASVKGGLEFF
CDR3nt: TGTGCCAGCGTTAAAGGGGGACTAGAGTTCTTC

v_gene: TRBV19
d_gene: TRBD2
j_gene: TRBJ2-1
abundance: NA
CDR3aa: CASSPLSSGRAYEQFF
CDR3nt: TGTGCCAGTAGTCCCCTCTCTAGCGGGAGGGCCTATGAGCAGTTCTTC

v_gene: TRBV28
d_gene: TRBD2
j_gene: TRBJ2-1
abundance: NA
CDR3aa: CASGRLAATGDEQFF
CDR3nt: TGTGCCAGCGGCCGCCTAGCGGCTACGGGAGATGAGCAGTTCTTC

v_gene: TRBV10-3
d_gene: TRBD1
j_gene: TRBJ2-5
abundance: NA
CDR3aa: CAISFDRGLQETQYF
CDR3nt: TGTGCCATCAGCTTTGACAGGGGCTTGCAAGAGACCCAGTACTTC